Below, one T cell receptor beta chain is given with its context. Its antigen has not been determined. Within one base of it there is no much larger clone, and no base qualities were kept. The CDR3 covers 15 residues, taking in both the cysteine and the phenylalanine. Only CDR3 DNA is held: 45 bases, read in frame from base 1. The germline V gene provides CDR1 SGHRS and CDR2 YFSETQ. This record belongs to a study of blood T cells in healthy people across ages (dated by TCRdb to between 2014 and 2017). Concerning the study at large: In model experiments, template switching captured about one uniquely barcoded TCR beta cDNA molecule for every two T cells. Using deep sequencing normalized with unique cDNA molecular identifiers, the study measured how TCR beta repertoire diversity changes with age. The donors were divided into four age groups: young (average 16 years), middle-aged (approximately 42), aged (about 56) and long-lived (roughly 82). To avoid experimental bias, donors of different ages were randomly spread across the sequencing lanes. Using the same blood draw, the study looked at two additional independent replicas of 1 million unique cDNA reads for two donors, one aged 18 to 30 and the other aged 80 or older.

What the authors observed across the whole study: Estimates of total diversity based on one million sequenced T cells were considered lower bounds and underestimates. Since profiling was done on bulk unsorted PBMCs, naive and antigen-experienced compartments could not be conclusively compared. Observed TCR beta diversity per million T cells fell roughly linearly with age, and a significant reduction was already apparent by age roughly 40. A strong correlation was found between observed TCR beta diversity and the percentage of naive T cells measured by flow cytometry. Because donor CMV infection status was unknown, age-related changes in expanded clonotypes were potentially confounded. Compared with the aged group, more naive CD4+ T cells, fewer expanded clones and increased TCR diversity were shown by the long-lived group, suggesting age selection.

Donors were about 36 systemically healthy Caucasian individuals from Russia aged about 6 to 100 years. Each donor gave 8.5 to 10 milliliters of peripheral blood, collected into EDTA-treated Vacutainer tubes. Ficoll-Paque density-gradient centrifugation was used to isolate PBMCs, with at least 7 million per sample. Trizol reagent was used to extract total RNA from PBMCs, with at least 5.5 micrograms per sample. For every donor, an aliquot of PBMCs went through flow cytometry to measure the percentages of naive CD45RAhigh/CD27high T cells. Libraries were made using 5' RACE. Sequencing relied on an Illumina HiSeq 2500. A second about 7 to 11 cycle PCR used a sample-barcoded 5' primer and a J-beta primer mix. A template-switch 5' adaptor carrying 12 random nucleotides introduced a unique molecular identifier onto each TCR beta cDNA molecule. Each sample yielded at least 3 million CDR3-containing paired-end reads. The Mint cDNA synthesis kit, primed by a TRBC-specific oligonucleotide, was used to synthesize first-strand cDNA from all RNA. Following uracil-DNA glycosylase treatment, all cDNA underwent a first 18-cycle PCR with the universal primers M1SS and BC2_uni_R. The authors' pipeline ran thus. Normalization of each sample was performed by random selection of 1 million high-quality reads, each carrying a distinct molecular identifier. Reads sharing molecular identifiers were discarded rather than binned into consensus sequences. MiTCR, with a Q25 quality threshold and the strictest error-elimination algorithm, was used for CDR3 identification, clonotype clustering and error correction. A nonparametric unseen species model with Euler transformation was used to estimate lower-bound total TCR beta diversity. TCRdb itself trimmed the public reads at Q25 with fastp, ran MiXCR and retained productive beta chains. Records with the same CDR3 protein are collapsed into one entry carrying the most frequent genes and DNA. TCRdb assigned the V and J calls; the authors' analysis was not used. The sample table lists about a million distinct CDR3 sequences, around 54% of them with a count of one. Of the sample, 20% to 25% falls within the top ten clones.

The specimen sequenced was blood. The sequence is built from TRBV5-1 and TRBJ2-7; the D gene identity is not certain. The closer fit of TRBJ2-5 to the DNA end suggests the J call may be wrong. The receptor was isolated from a woman aged 60-75 years in good health. In nucleotides, the sequence is TGCGCCAGCAGCTCCCGACATCGAGCTCAAGAGACCCAGTACTTC. Its translation is CASSSRHRAQETQYF.